Below, 5 T cell receptor beta chains from the same sample are listed, as sequenced in a study of cytomegalovirus exposure and HLA in healthy donors. PCR employed 60 Vbeta and 13 Jbeta primers. The protocol was immunoSEQ multiplex PCR, while the TCRdb copy is restricted to in-frame clones and leaves out a portion. The profile shows 49,000 or so clones, around 82% of them singletons. The sample comprised PBMCs. Receptors were obtained from a boy between 10 and 17 years old in good health and CMV-seropositive.

This clone was seen a single time. This rearrangement joins TRBV6-5 to TRBJ2-7; no reliable D call. This CDR3 spans 11 amino acids. Trimming shortened V by 6 bases and J by 5 bases, and 8 bases separated the two germline ends. Germline V CDR1 and CDR2: MNHEY, SVGAGI. The CDR3 nucleotides read TGTGCCAGCAGCTACCTCGACGAGCAGTACTTC. Translating gives CASSYLDEQYF.

V gene TRBV14 combines with J gene TRBJ2-7; TRBD1 matches at 9 bases. This CDR3 is 16 amino acids long. Germline V CDR1 and CDR2: SGHDN, FVKESK. The trim removed 3 bases at V and 0 bases at J, leaving 6 bases unmatched. The CDR3, as DNA: TGTGCCAGCAGCCAGACAGACAGGGGGGACTCCTACGAGCAGTACTTC. Translating it yields CASSQTDRGDSYEQYF.

V is TRBV6-4 and J is TRBJ2-5; 13 bases are shared with TRBD2. This CDR3 has 16 residues. In germline, CDR1 is MRHNA, CDR2 SNTAGT. Trimming removed 7 bases from V and 4 bases from J; junction bases left unmatched: 9. For the CDR3, the DNA is TGTGCCAGCAAAGTATCTACTAGCGGGGGGGGAGAGACCCAGTACTTC. Protein sequence: CASKVSTSGGGETQYF.

The CDR3 loop is CASSSRAGAGELFF. CDR3 nucleotides: TGTGCCAGTAGTAGCAGGGCAGGGGCCGGGGAGCTGTTTTTT. J is TRBJ2-2 and V is TRBV19, with D maybe TRBD1 (6 bases). CDR3 length: 14 residues. V was pared by 4 bases and J by 6 bases, with 12 bases between. Germline-derived CDR1 and CDR2 are LNHDA and SQIVND (reference sequence).

The rearrangement uses TRBV7-9 and TRBJ2-5; D not resolved. The J call may be wrong; the DNA end is better matched by TRBJ2-7. The CDR3 is 11 residues long. In germline, CDR1 is SEHNR, CDR2 FQNEAQ (reference sequence). The CDR3 protein is CASSLYYEQYF. In DNA form, the CDR3 reads TGTGCCAGCAGCTTATACTACGAGCAGTACTTC.